One sample yielded the 8 T cell receptor beta chains listed below, sequenced in a study of shared clonotypes between healthy human individuals. Naive CD8 isolation took CD45RO-negative cells positively selected for CCR7 and excluded terminally differentiated effector memory CD45RA+ cells. Sequencing was performed with immunoSEQ multiplex PCR; in TCRdb, only in-frame clones are kept and a portion is missing. Of hundreds of thousands of clones in the sample, 85% to 95% were seen once. Source material: naive CD8+ T cells sorted from blood. These receptors were obtained from a man in his thirties or forties in good health.

V and J are TRBV6-6 and TRBJ1-5; no firm D call. The V end was cut by 3 bases, the J end by 3 bases, with 3 bases between. CDR1 is MNHNY and CDR2 is SVGAGI in the germline V gene (reference sequence). The CDR3 extends over 12 amino acids. The CDR3 DNA reads as TGTGCCAGCAGTTATATCAATCAGCCCCAGCATTTT. It codes for CASSYINQPQHF.

V gene TRBV25-1 combines with J gene TRBJ2-7; a weak D match, TRBD2 (5 bases). The CDR3 loop spans 14 amino acids. From germline, CDR1 is MGHDK and CDR2 SYGVNS. The germline V and J ends were trimmed by 1 base and 2 bases, with 9 bases remaining between them. CDR3 loop: CASSEWELPYEQYF. DNA for the CDR3: TGTGCCAGCAGTGAATGGGAGCTTCCCTACGAGCAGTACTTC.

This chain uses TRBV27 with TRBJ1-3, with D possibly being TRBD1 (6 bases). The CDR3 spans 18 residues. The V gene lost 5 bases and the J gene lost 2 bases, with 22 bases spanning the gap. Germline-derived CDR1 and CDR2 are MNHEY and SMNVEV (reference sequence). The CDR3 reads CASSPRWGAAGAGNTIYF. The CDR3 bases are TGTGCCAGCAGTCCGCGGTGGGGGGCAGCGGGCGCTGGAAACACCATATATTTT.

The CDR3 protein is CASSLLAGDITDTQYF. The CDR3 DNA follows: TGTGCCAGCAGCTTGCTAGCGGGAGATATCACAGATACGCAGTATTTT. V is TRBV11-2 and J is TRBJ2-3; 10 bases match TRBD2. The CDR3 extends over 16 amino acids. Germline trimming cut 3 bases from V and 2 bases from J; bases unmatched to any gene: 5. The germline V gene encodes CDR1 SGHAT and CDR2 FQNNGV.

The chain has TRBV29-1 and TRBJ2-7; the match to TRBD2 covers 9 bases. The CDR3 consists of 13 residues. From germline, CDR1 is SQVTM and CDR2 ANQGSEA. V dropped 3 bases and J dropped 3; count of bases not matched to a gene: 3. The CDR3 protein is CSVESSGDYEQYF. CDR3 nucleotide sequence: TGCAGCGTTGAGTCTAGCGGGGACTACGAGCAGTACTTC.

The chain employs TRBV7-2 and TRBJ2-1; 10 nucleotides line up with TRBD2. Germline V gives CDR1 SGHTA, CDR2 FQGNSA. J gave up 3 bases and V 5 bases, and 4 bases lay outside the gene matches. The CDR3 runs 15 residues. The CDR3 region has the DNA TGTGCCAGCAGCATCACTAGCGGGGACTACAATGAGCAGTTCTTC. It yields the protein CASSITSGDYNEQFF. The whole variable domain, remainder taken from reference TRBV7-2 and TRBJ2-1, is GAGVSQSPSNKVTEKGKDVELRCDPISGHTALYWYRQSLGQGLEFLIYFQGNSAPDKSGLPSDRFSAERTGGSVSTLTIQRTQQEDSAVYLCASSITSGDYNEQFFGPGTRLTVL.

The CDR3 loop reads CASNRAATDTQYF. CDR3 DNA sequence: TGCGCCAGCAACAGGGCAGCCACAGATACGCAGTATTTT. This chain joins TRBV5-1 and TRBJ2-3, with D possibly TRBD1 on 6 matching bases. Trimming took 6 bases from V and 2 from J, leaving 10 bases between them. CDR1 is SGHRS and CDR2 is YFSETQ in the germline V gene. The CDR3 length is 13 residues. The full variable domain, in which reference TRBV5-1 and TRBJ2-3 provide the parts outside the CDR3, is KAGVTQTPRYLIKTRGQQVTLSCSPISGHRSVSWYQQTPGQGLQFLFEYFSETQRNKGNFPGRFSGRQFSNSRSEMNVSTLELGDSALYLCASNRAATDTQYFGPGTRLTVL.

Note on this clone: The sample has other DNA sequences that encode this CDR3 too. The chain is built from TRBV7-9 and TRBJ1-5, with D hard to call. The germline gives CDR1 SEHNR, CDR2 FQNEAQ (reference sequence). V gave up 4 bases and J gave up 0 bases, with 7 bases separating them. The CDR3 is made up of 14 amino acids. This chain's CDR3 is CASSSTGSNQPQHF. CDR3 in DNA: TGTGCCAGCAGCTCGACTGGTAGCAATCAGCCCCAGCATTTT. Together with reference TRBV7-9 and TRBJ1-5, the CDR3 gives the full variable domain: DTGVSQNPRHKITKRGQNVTFRCDPISEHNRLYWYRQTLGQGPEFLTYFQNEAQLEKSRLLSDRFSAERPKGSFSTLEIQRTEQGDSAMYLCASSSTGSNQPQHFGDGTRLSIL.